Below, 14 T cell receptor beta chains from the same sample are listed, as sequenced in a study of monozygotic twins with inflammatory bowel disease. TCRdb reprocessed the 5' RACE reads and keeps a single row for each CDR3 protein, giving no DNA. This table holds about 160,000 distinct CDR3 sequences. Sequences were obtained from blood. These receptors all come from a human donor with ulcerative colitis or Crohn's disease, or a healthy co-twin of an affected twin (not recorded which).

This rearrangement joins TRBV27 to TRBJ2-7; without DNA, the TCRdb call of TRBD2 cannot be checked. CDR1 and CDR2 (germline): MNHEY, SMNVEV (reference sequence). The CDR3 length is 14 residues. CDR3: CASSPWTSGYEQYF.

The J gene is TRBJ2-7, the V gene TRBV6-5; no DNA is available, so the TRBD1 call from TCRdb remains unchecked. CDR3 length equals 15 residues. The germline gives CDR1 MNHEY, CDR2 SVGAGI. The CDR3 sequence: CASSYSGTATYEQYF.

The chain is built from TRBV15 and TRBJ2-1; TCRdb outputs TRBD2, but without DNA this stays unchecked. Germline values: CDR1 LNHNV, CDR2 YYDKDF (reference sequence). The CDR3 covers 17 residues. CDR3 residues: CATSRDLTSGRGGEQFF.

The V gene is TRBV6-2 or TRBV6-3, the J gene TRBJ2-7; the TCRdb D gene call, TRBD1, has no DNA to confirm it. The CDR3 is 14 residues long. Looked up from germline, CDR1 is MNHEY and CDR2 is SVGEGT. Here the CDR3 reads CASSYGRQTYEQYF.

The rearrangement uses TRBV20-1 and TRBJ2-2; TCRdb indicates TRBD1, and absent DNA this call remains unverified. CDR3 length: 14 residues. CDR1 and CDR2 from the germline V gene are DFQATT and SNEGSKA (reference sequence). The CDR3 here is CSAPGTSHTGELFF.

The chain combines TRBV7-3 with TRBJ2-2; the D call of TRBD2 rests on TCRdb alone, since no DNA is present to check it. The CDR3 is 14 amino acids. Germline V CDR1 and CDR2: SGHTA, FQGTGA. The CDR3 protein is CASSSGLAVGELFF.

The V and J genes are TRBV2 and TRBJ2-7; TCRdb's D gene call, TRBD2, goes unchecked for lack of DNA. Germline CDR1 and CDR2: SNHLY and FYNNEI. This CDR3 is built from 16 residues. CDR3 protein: CASFEGPSGRFGEQYF.

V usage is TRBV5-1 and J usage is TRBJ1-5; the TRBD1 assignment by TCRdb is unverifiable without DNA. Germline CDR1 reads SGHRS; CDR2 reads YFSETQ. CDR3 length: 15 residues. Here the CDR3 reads CASSPQTGAYQPQHF. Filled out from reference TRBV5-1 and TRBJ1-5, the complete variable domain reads KAGVTQTPRYLIKTRGQQVTLSCSPISGHRSVSWYQQTPGQGLQFLFEYFSETQRNKGNFPGRFSGRQFSNSRSEMNVSTLELGDSALYLCASSPQTGAYQPQHFGDGTRLSIL.

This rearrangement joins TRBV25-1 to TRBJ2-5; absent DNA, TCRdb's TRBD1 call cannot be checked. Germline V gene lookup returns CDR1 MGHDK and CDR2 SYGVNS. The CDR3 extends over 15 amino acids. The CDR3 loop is CASSDTTPVVETQYF.

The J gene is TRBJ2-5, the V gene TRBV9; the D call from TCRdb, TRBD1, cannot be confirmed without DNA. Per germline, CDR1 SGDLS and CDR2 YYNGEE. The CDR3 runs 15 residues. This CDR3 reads CASSPTWGKDKTQYF.

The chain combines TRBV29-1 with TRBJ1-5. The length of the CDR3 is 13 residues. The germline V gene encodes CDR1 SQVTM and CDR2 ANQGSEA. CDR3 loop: CSTREGLNQPQHF.

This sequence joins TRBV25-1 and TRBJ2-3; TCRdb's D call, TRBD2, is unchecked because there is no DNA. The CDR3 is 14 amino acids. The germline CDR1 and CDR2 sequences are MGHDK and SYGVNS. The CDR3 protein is CASSERNSRGKQYF.

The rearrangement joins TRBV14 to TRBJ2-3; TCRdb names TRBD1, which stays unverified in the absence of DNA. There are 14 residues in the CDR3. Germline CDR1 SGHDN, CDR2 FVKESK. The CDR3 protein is CASSQGQGTDTQYF.

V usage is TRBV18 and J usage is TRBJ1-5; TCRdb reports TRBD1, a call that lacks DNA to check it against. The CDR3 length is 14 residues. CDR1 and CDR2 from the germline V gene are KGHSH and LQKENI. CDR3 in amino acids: CASSPGQSNQPQHF.